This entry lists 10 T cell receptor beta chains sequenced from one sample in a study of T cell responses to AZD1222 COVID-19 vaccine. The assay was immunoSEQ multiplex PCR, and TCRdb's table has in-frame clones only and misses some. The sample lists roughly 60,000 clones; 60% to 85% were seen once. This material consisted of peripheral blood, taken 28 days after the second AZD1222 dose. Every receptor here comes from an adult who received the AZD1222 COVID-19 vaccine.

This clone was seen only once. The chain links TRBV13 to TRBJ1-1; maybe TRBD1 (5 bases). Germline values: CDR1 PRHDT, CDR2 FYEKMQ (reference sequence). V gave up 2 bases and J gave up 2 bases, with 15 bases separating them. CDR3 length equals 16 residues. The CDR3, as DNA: TGTGCCAGCAGCTTACGGGGCTCAGGGAAAAACACTGAAGCTTTCTTT. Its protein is CASSLRGSGKNTEAFF.

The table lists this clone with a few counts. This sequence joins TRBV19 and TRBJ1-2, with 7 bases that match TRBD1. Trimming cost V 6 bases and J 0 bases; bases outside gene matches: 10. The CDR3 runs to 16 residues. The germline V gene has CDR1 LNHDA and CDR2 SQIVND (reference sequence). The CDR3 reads CASRTGLSRANYGYTF. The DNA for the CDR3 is TGTGCCAGTAGGACAGGGTTGAGTCGAGCTAACTATGGCTACACCTTC.

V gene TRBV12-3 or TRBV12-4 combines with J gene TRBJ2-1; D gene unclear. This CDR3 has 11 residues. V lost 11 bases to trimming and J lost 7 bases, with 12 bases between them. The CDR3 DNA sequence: TGTGCCTCCGGCCTAGGGAATGAGCAGTTCTTC. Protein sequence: CASGLGNEQFF.

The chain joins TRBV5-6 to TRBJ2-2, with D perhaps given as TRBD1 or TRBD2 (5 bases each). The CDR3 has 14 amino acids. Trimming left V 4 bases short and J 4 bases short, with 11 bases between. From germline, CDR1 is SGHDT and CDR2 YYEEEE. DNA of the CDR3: TGTGCCAGCAGCACGGGGCCGTCCACCGGGGAGCTGTTTTTT. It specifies CASSTGPSTGELFF.

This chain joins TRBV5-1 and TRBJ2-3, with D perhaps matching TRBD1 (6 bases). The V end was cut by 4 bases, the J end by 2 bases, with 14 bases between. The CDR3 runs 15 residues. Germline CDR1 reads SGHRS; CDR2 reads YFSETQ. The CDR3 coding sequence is TGCGCCAGCAGCCCCGGACAGCGAGACACAGATACGCAGTATTTT. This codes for CASSPGQRDTDTQYF.

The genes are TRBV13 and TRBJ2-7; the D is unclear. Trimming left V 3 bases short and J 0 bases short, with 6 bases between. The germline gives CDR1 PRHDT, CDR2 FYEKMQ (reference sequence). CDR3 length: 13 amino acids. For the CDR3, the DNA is TGTGCCAGCAGCTTGGGCAACTCCTACGAGCAGTACTTC. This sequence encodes CASSLGNSYEQYF.

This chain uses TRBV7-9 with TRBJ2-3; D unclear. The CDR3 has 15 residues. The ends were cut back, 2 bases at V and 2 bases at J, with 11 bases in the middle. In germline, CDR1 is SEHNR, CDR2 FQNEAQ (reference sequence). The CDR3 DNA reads TGTGCCAGCAGCTTAAGGGTCGGATACACAGATACGCAGTATTTT. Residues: CASSLRVGYTDTQYF.

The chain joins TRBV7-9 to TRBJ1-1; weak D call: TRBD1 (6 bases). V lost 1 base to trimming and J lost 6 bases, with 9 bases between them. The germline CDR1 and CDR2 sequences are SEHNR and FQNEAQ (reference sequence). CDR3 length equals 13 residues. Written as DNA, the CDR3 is TGTGCCAGCAGCTTAGGGGGGGCGTCTGAAGCTTTCTTT. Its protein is CASSLGGASEAFF.

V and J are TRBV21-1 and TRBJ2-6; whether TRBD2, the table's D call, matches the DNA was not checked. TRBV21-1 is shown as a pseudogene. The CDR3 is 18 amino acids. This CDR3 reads CASSKEYCLDSGANVLTF. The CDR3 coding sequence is TGTGCCAGCAGCAAAGAGTACTGCCTTGACTCTGGGGCCAACGTCCTGACTTTC.

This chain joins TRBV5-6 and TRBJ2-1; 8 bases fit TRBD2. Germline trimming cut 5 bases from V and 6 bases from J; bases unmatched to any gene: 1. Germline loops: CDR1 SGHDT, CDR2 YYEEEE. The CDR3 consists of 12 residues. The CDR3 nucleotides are TGTGCCAGCAGAGGACTAGCCAATGAGCAGTTCTTC. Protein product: CASRGLANEQFF. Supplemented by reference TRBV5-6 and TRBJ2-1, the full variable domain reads DAGVTQSPTHLIKTRGQQVTLRCSPKSGHDTVSWYQQALGQGPQFIFQYYEEEERQRGNFPDRFSGHQFPNYSSELNVNALLLGDSALYLCASRGLANEQFFGPGTRLTVL.